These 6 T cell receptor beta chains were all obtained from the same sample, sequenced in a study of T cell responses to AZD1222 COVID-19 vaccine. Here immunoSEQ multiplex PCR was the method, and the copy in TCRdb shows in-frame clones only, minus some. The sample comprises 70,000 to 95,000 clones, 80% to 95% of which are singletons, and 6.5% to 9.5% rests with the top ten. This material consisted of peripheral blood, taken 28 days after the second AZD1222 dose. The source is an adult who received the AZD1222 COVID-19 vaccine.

CDR3 sequence reads: CASTQGQGSEKLFF. CDR3 nucleotide sequence: TGTGCCAGTACCCAGGGACAGGGTTCTGAAAAACTGTTTTTT. The V gene is TRBV19, the J gene TRBJ1-4; 9 nucleotides match TRBD1. Trimming removed 7 bases from V and 7 bases from J; junction bases left unmatched: 7. The germline CDR1 and CDR2 sequences are LNHDA and SQIVND (reference sequence). This CDR3 has 14 amino acids.

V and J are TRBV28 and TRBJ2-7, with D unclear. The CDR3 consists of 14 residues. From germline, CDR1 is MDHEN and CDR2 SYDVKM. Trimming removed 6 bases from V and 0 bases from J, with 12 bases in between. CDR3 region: CASRRLGRSYEQYF. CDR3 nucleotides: TGTGCCAGCAGACGACTCGGGCGCTCCTACGAGCAGTACTTC.

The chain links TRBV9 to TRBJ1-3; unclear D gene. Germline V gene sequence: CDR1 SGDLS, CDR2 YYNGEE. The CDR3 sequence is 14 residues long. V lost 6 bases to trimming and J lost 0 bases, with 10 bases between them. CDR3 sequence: CASNLESSGNTIYF. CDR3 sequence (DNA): TGTGCCAGCAACCTCGAAAGCTCTGGAAACACCATATATTTT. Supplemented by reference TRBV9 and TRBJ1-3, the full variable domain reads DSGVTQTPKHLITATGQRVTLRCSPRSGDLSVYWYQQSLDQGLQFLIQYYNGEERAKGNILERFSAQQFPDLHSELNLSSLELGDSALYFCASNLESSGNTIYFGEGSWLTVV.

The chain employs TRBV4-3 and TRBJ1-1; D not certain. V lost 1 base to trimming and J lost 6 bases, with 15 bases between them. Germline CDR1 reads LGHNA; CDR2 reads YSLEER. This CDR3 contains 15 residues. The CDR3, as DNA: TGCGCCAGCAGCCAAGTCGGTAGCAGTCGGGCTGAAGCTTTCTTT. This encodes CASSQVGSSRAEAFF.

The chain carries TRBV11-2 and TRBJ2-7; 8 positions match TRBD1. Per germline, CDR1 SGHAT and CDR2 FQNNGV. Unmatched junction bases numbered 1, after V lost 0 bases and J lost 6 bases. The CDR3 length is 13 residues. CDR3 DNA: TGTGCCAGCAGCTTAGAACAGGGGGGCGAGCAGTACTTC. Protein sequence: CASSLEQGGEQYF.

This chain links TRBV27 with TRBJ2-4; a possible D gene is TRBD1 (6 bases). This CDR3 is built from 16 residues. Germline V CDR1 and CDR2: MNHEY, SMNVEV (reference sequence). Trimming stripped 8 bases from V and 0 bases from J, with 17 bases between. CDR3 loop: CASPLWTDLAKNIQYF. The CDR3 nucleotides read TGTGCCAGCCCACTTTGGACAGACTTAGCCAAAAACATTCAGTACTTC.